A selection of T cell receptor beta chains follows, all from one sample in a study of blood T cell repertoires in COVID-19. Using immunoSEQ multiplex PCR, the repertoire was profiled, and TCRdb retains in-frame clones only, with some absent. Of 30,000 to 35,000 clones in the sample, roughly 88% were seen once. Sequences were obtained from peripheral blood. These receptors were taken from a woman between 70 and 85 years old with active COVID-19. CDR3s include the opening cysteine and the closing phenylalanine or tryptophan. D genes are given only for firm matches. The size entry is marked missing in some rows and otherwise reads once, few, many or a size class.

d_call	clone_size	cdr3_length	v_call	j_call	cdr3_aa	cdr3_nt
.	.	14	TRBV30	TRBJ1-6	CAWSVTGRDSPLHF	TGTGCCTGGAGTGTGACAGGTCGGGATTCACCCCTCCACTTT
.	.	16	TRBV6-5	TRBJ2-2	CASSSAGGRLSGELFF	TGTGCCAGCAGTTCCGCCGGGGGGCGTTTGTCCGGGGAGCTGTTTTTT
TRBD2	few	18	TRBV7-9	TRBJ2-1	CASSPAWPSGGAYNEQFF	TGTGCCAGCAGCCCTGCATGGCCTAGCGGGGGAGCCTACAATGAGCAGTTCTTC
.	.	14	TRBV30	TRBJ1-3	CAWSVPGSRNTIYF	TGTGCCTGGAGTGTCCCCGGGTCAAGAAACACCATATATTTT
.	.	13	TRBV18	TRBJ1-5	CASTSTAEQPQHF	TGTGCCAGCACCTCGACAGCCGAGCAGCCCCAGCATTTT
.	.	13	TRBV12-3/TRBV12-4	TRBJ1-1	CASHRDANTEAFF	TGTGCCAGTCACAGGGACGCGAACACTGAAGCTTTCTTT
TRBD1	.	16	TRBV7-9	TRBJ2-3	CASSLGDRGRTDTQYF	TGTGCCAGCAGCTTGGGGGACAGGGGCCGCACAGATACGCAGTATTTT
TRBD2	.	16	TRBV18	TRBJ2-4	CASSPRLAGGKNIQYF	TGTGCCAGCTCACCCCGACTAGCGGGGGGAAAAAACATTCAGTACTTC
TRBD1	.	14	TRBV2	TRBJ2-1	CASIPGQGGNEQFF	TGTGCCAGCATCCCGGGACAGGGAGGCAATGAGCAGTTCTTC
TRBD2	.	15	TRBV4-3	TRBJ2-7	CASSQDYAGEDEQYF	TGCGCCAGCAGCCAAGATTATGCGGGGGAGGACGAGCAGTACTTC
.	.	15	TRBV5-6	TRBJ2-6	CASSLPGTGANVLTF	TGTGCCAGCAGCTTGCCGGGTACTGGGGCCAACGTCCTGACTTTC
.	once	11	TRBV30	TRBJ2-1	CAWSWAGEQFF	TGTGCCTGGAGTTGGGCGGGCGAGCAGTTCTTC
TRBD1	.	13	TRBV11-2	TRBJ1-2	CASSPGDRGSYTF	TGTGCCAGCAGCCCGGGGGACAGGGGGAGCTACACCTTC
TRBD1	.	19	TRBV5-6	TRBJ2-3	CASSLGQGAVGGPTDTQYF	TGTGCCAGCAGTTTAGGACAGGGGGCAGTTGGCGGACCCACAGATACGCAGTATTTT
TRBD2	.	16	TRBV4-2	TRBJ2-7	CASSAETSGGSYEQYF	TGTGCCAGCAGCGCGGAAACTAGCGGGGGGTCCTACGAGCAGTACTTC
TRBD2	.	15	TRBV5-1	TRBJ2-1	CASSLNSGGSNEQFF	TGCGCCAGCAGCTTGAATAGCGGGGGGTCGAATGAGCAGTTCTTC
TRBD1	.	15	TRBV9	TRBJ2-1	CASSGDRAAYNEQFF	TGTGCCAGCAGCGGGGACAGGGCTGCCTACAATGAGCAGTTCTTC
TRBD1	.	16	TRBV6-5	TRBJ2-1	CASSYSVTGVRNEQFF	TGTGCCAGCAGTTACTCAGTGACAGGGGTACGCAATGAGCAGTTCTTC
TRBD1	.	14	TRBV5-1	TRBJ2-7	CASSRTDRVHEQYF	TGCGCCAGCAGCCGAACCGACAGGGTCCACGAGCAGTACTTC
.	.	13	TRBV18	TRBJ2-3	CASSGGETDTQYF	TGTGCCAGCTCAGGAGGGGAGACAGATACGCAGTATTTT
TRBD2	.	17	TRBV4-3	TRBJ2-3	CASSQDGPAGELDTQYF	TGCGCCAGCAGCCAAGATGGTCCGGCGGGGGAGTTAGATACGCAGTATTTT
TRBD1	.	12	TRBV29-1	TRBJ1-5	CSVGDSHQPQHF	TGCAGCGTTGGGGACAGCCATCAGCCCCAGCATTTT
TRBD1	few	12	TRBV10-3	TRBJ1-5	CASSTGRQPQHF	TGTGCCTCTTCGACAGGGAGGCAGCCCCAGCATTTT
TRBD2	.	14	TRBV7-2	TRBJ2-3	CASSLARGADTQYF	TGTGCCAGCAGCTTAGCGCGGGGGGCAGATACGCAGTATTTT
TRBD1	.	13	TRBV30	TRBJ1-2	CAWKRTGERGYTF	TGTGCCTGGAAGAGAACAGGGGAGAGGGGCTACACCTTC
.	.	13	TRBV10-3	TRBJ1-5	CAISAEGNQPQHF	TGTGCCATCAGTGCAGAGGGAAATCAGCCCCAGCATTTT
.	once	13	TRBV23-1	TRBJ2-3	CASSRGTRYTQYF	TGCGCCAGCAGTAGGGGCACCCGATATACGCAGTATTTT
TRBD1	once	17	TRBV9	TRBJ1-1	CASSVTPGQAMNTEAFF	TGTGCCAGCAGCGTCACGCCAGGACAGGCGATGAACACTGAAGCTTTCTTT
TRBD2	.	16	TRBV27	TRBJ2-3	CASRGRGSGVLGTQYF	TGTGCCAGCAGAGGGCGGGGTAGCGGGGTATTAGGTACGCAGTATTTT
TRBD2	once	14	TRBV3-1/TRBV3-2	TRBJ2-3	CASSQDSPGGTQYF	TGTGCCAGCAGCCAAGATTCTCCGGGGGGTACGCAGTATTTT
TRBD2	.	17	TRBV3-1/TRBV3-2	TRBJ2-3	CASSQVASGPRTDTQYF	TGTGCCAGCAGCCAAGTGGCTAGCGGACCCCGCACAGATACGCAGTATTTT
.	.	13	TRBV19	TRBJ2-5	CASSMGGAETQYF	TGTGCCAGTAGTATGGGGGGGGCGGAGACCCAGTACTTC
.	.	13	TRBV7-2	TRBJ1-1	CASSVSREAEAFF	TGTGCCAGCAGCGTTAGCCGGGAGGCTGAAGCTTTCTTT
TRBD1	.	14	TRBV29-1	TRBJ1-1	CSVDKGGQGTEAFF	TGCAGCGTGGACAAAGGGGGACAGGGCACTGAAGCTTTCTTT
.	.	14	TRBV2	TRBJ1-4	CASGGGATNEKLFF	TGTGCCAGCGGGGGGGGCGCAACTAATGAAAAACTGTTTTTT
.	.	13	TRBV28	TRBJ2-1	CASSQDSQLKQFF	TGTGCCAGCAGCCAGGACTCCCAGCTTAAGCAGTTCTTC
.	few	15	TRBV7-9	TRBJ2-1	CASSLRARGLNEQFF	TGTGCCAGCAGCTTGAGGGCACGAGGGTTAAATGAGCAGTTCTTC
TRBD2	few	14	TRBV5-1	TRBJ2-5	CASSLGLAQETQYF	TGCGCCAGCAGCCTCGGACTAGCCCAAGAGACCCAGTACTTC
TRBD1	.	15	TRBV6-1	TRBJ1-6	CASSEYGTGGSPLHF	TGTGCCAGCAGTGAATATGGGACAGGGGGGTCACCCCTCCACTTT
TRBD1	once	15	TRBV6-5	TRBJ1-5	CASRGQADSNQPQHF	TGTGCCAGCAGAGGACAGGCAGATAGCAATCAGCCCCAGCATTTT
.	.	12	TRBV19	TRBJ1-1	CASIAGKTEAFF	TGTGCCAGTATAGCGGGGAAGACTGAAGCTTTCTTT
.	.	14	TRBV18	TRBJ2-7	CASSPPTGVGEQYF	TGTGCCAGCTCACCACCGACCGGGGTCGGGGAGCAGTACTTC
TRBD1	once	15	TRBV28	TRBJ1-2	CASTTTGRGREGYTF	TGTGCCAGCACCACCACTGGCAGGGGGCGGGAGGGCTACACCTTC
TRBD2	.	15	TRBV5-8	TRBJ2-1	CASSSRGSSYNEQFF	TGTGCCAGCAGTTCGCGGGGGAGCTCCTACAATGAGCAGTTCTTC
.	.	13	TRBV6-5	TRBJ2-4	CASATGPTDIQYF	TGTGCCAGCGCCACAGGGCCCACCGACATTCAGTACTTC
.	.	14	TRBV11-3	TRBJ2-7	CASSPRTESYEQYF	TGTGCCAGCAGCCCCCGGACAGAGTCCTACGAGCAGTACTTC
.	.	13	TRBV12-3/TRBV12-4	TRBJ2-7	CASRIAASVEQYF	TGTGCCAGCAGGATAGCGGCCTCCGTCGAGCAGTACTTC
TRBD1	.	14	TRBV5-1	TRBJ1-2	CASTPDRGNYGYTF	TGCGCCAGCACCCCGGACAGGGGAAACTATGGCTACACCTTC
.	.	16	TRBV7-6	TRBJ2-2	CASSLVQGSFTGELFF	TGTGCCAGCAGCTTAGTGCAGGGGTCATTCACCGGGGAGCTGTTTTTT
TRBD1	.	15	TRBV19	TRBJ1-6	CASSIDWTGSSPLHF	TGTGCCAGTAGTATAGATTGGACAGGGTCCTCACCCCTCCACTTT
TRBD1	once	13	TRBV28	TRBJ1-2	CASSIGTDYGYTF	TGTGCCAGCAGTATCGGGACAGACTATGGCTACACCTTC
.	.	14	TRBV10-3	TRBJ1-2	CAISRRGGNYGYTF	TGTGCCATCAGTCGAAGGGGGGGGAACTATGGCTACACCTTC
TRBD2	.	15	TRBV7-8	TRBJ2-2	CASSTPGGLDGELFF	TGTGCCAGCAGCACGCCGGGGGGTTTGGACGGGGAGCTGTTTTTT